The 14 T cell receptor beta chains in this list originate from one sample, sequenced in a study of human T cells and chemical hapten exposure. TCRdb ran MiXCR on the RACE reads and lists one entry per CDR3 protein. This sample has 130,000 or so distinct CDR3 sequences, with approximately 10% found just once. Stated time point: healthy volunteer bleed at 2 weeks. Extraction yielded total RNA from whole blood (unfractionated). Sequenced input: whole blood. These TCRs come from a male donor in good health. Some clones in this sample may be carry-over from other donors' samples.

This clonotype was picked up many times. This chain links TRBV20-1 with TRBJ2-5; D gene ambiguous. This CDR3 is 16 amino acids long. Germline V gene lookup returns CDR1 DFQATT and CDR2 SNEGSKA (reference sequence). V was trimmed by 0 bases and J by 2 bases, leaving 16 bases between them. CDR3 DNA sequence: TGCAGTGCTAGAGATCATCAGTGGGGTAATCAAGAGACCCAGTACTTC. Translating it yields CSARDHQWGNQETQYF.

The V call is TRBV27, the J call TRBJ2-5; the match to TRBD1 covers 8 bases. The J segment lost 5 bases and the V segment lost 3 bases, leaving 8 bases of the junction unmatched. Germline V gene lookup returns CDR1 MNHEY and CDR2 SMNVEV (reference sequence). The CDR3 is made up of 15 amino acids. The CDR3 DNA follows: TGTGCCAGCAGTTTTAAGACAGGGGTCAAGGAGACCCAGTACTTC. It translates to CASSFKTGVKETQYF.

This clonotype occurred a few times. The chain joins TRBV6-5 to TRBJ2-1; TRBD1 matches at 8 bases. CDR1 and CDR2 (germline): MNHEY, SVGAGI. The CDR3 consists of 14 residues. Trimming cost V 5 bases and J 4 bases; bases outside gene matches: 4. In DNA form, the CDR3 reads TGTGCCAGCAGTCCTGGGGACAGGTACAATGAGCAGTTCTTC. Its protein product is CASSPGDRYNEQFF.

This clonotype was recorded at least ten times. The CDR3 region is CASSRVGQGDYEQYF. The CDR3 bases are TGCGCCAGCAGCCGAGTAGGACAGGGCGACTACGAGCAGTACTTC. The chain links TRBV4-1 to TRBJ2-7, with 8 bases identical to TRBD1. Germline CDR1 and CDR2: MGHRA and YSYEKL. Trimming removed 4 bases from V and 3 bases from J; junction bases left unmatched: 8. The CDR3 has 15 residues.

This clonotype occurred a few times. DNA for the CDR3: TGTGCCAGCATAGGGGGAGGGAATGGCTACACCTTC. This translates into CASIGGGNGYTF. This chain links TRBV6-6 with TRBJ1-2; D may be TRBD1 (6 bases). Trimming removed 7 bases from V and 6 bases from J, with 12 bases in between. Germline loops: CDR1 MNHNY, CDR2 SVGAGI (reference sequence). The CDR3 sequence is 12 residues long.

This clonotype was found a few times. The rearrangement uses TRBV6-2 or TRBV6-3 and TRBJ1-2; D remains unclear. The CDR3 totals 15 residues. Trimming took 3 bases from V and 2 from J, leaving 13 bases between them. Per germline, CDR1 MNHEY and CDR2 SVGEGT. The CDR3 loop reads CASSYFVGRNYGYTF. The CDR3 region has the DNA TGTGCCAGCAGTTATTTTGTAGGGCGGAACTATGGCTACACCTTC.

The chain couples TRBV6-5 to TRBJ1-4; D is uncertain. The V end lost 2 bases, the J end lost 5 bases, and 9 bases lay between the germline ends. The CDR3 loop spans 14 amino acids. CDR1 and CDR2 (germline): MNHEY, SVGAGI. CDR3 nucleotide sequence: TGTGCCAGCAGTTACAACAGCCAGAATGAAAAACTGTTTTTT. It is translated as CASSYNSQNEKLFF.

This clonotype was observed a handful of times. V is TRBV7-9 and J is TRBJ2-7; D call uncertain. With 9 bases removed from V and 0 bases from J, the gap between germline ends came to 9 bases. The CDR3 loop spans 12 amino acids. The V gene's germline CDR1 is SEHNR and CDR2 FQNEAQ (reference sequence). In DNA form, the CDR3 reads TGTGCCAGTACGGACGGCTCCTACGAGCAGTACTTC. This encodes CASTDGSYEQYF.

The gene calls are TRBV6-2 or TRBV6-3 and TRBJ2-1; 8 nucleotides agree with TRBD2. Looked up from germline, CDR1 is MNHEY and CDR2 is SVGEGT. This CDR3 is 14 amino acids long. The V gene end was trimmed by 5 bases and the J gene end by 5 bases; junction bases not matched to a gene: 5. This CDR3 is CASSEPGLDNEQFF. The CDR3, as DNA: TGTGCCAGCAGTGAGCCGGGACTAGACAATGAGCAGTTCTTC.

The rearrangement links TRBV6-1 to TRBJ2-3; D unresolved. The CDR3 is 13 amino acids. Trimming shortened V by 0 bases and J by 4 bases, and 5 bases separated the two germline ends. Germline V CDR1 and CDR2: MNHNS, SASEGT. The CDR3 DNA follows: TGTGCCAGCAGTGAAGCTACGGCAGATACGCAGTATTTT. It yields the protein CASSEATADTQYF.

This clonotype was picked up a small number of times. The CDR3 bases are TGTGCCAGCAGTTTTGCGGGGAACACCGGGGAGCTGTTTTTT. Translation: CASSFAGNTGELFF. The gene calls are TRBV12-3 or TRBV12-4 and TRBJ2-2; D perhaps matches TRBD2 (5 bases). This CDR3 is built from 14 residues. Trimming removed 3 bases from V and 1 base from J, with 6 bases in between.

This clonotype has a count of ten or more. The chain recombines TRBV20-1 with TRBJ2-1, with TRBD2 matching 10 bases. Germline loops: CDR1 DFQATT, CDR2 SNEGSKA (reference sequence). This CDR3 has 14 residues. J was trimmed by 2 bases and V by 5 bases; bases with no gene match: 3. The CDR3 sequence: CSALLAGTYNEQFF. CDR3 DNA sequence: TGCAGTGCTCTACTAGCGGGAACCTACAATGAGCAGTTCTTC.

The table lists this clonotype with many counts. The chain links TRBV12-3 or TRBV12-4 to TRBJ2-5; D remains ambiguous. The CDR3 length is 13 residues. V lost 2 bases, J lost 5 bases, and 9 bases lay in between. The CDR3 DNA reads TGTGCCAGCAGTTTAACTATTTTGGAGACCCAGTACTTC. Encoded protein: CASSLTILETQYF.

This clonotype was seen at least ten times. V and J are TRBV2 and TRBJ1-5; TRBD1 agrees at 7 bases. V was clipped by 11 bases and J by 1 base; unmatched bases: 5. CDR1 and CDR2 (germline): SNHLY, FYNNEI. This CDR3 has 13 amino acids. CDR3 bases: TGTGCCTCCCAGGGGGAGAGCAATCAGCCCCAGCATTTT. Translation gives CASQGESNQPQHF.